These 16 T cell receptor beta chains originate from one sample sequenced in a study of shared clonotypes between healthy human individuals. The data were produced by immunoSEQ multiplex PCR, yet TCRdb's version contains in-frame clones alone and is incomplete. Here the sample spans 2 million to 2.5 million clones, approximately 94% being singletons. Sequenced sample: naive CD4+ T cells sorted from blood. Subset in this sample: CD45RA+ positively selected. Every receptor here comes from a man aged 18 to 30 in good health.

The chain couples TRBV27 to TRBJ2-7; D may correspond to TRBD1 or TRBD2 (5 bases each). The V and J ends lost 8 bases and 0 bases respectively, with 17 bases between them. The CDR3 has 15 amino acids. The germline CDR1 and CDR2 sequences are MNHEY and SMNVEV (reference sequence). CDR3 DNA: TGTGCCAGCCGACAACCCGGGACGGGCTCCTACGAGCAGTACTTC. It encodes CASRQPGTGSYEQYF.

CDR3 bases: TGTGCCAGCAGTGAAGCAACGAGGGGCTTGTACCAAGAGACCCAGTACTTC. The encoded protein is CASSEATRGLYQETQYF. The genes are TRBV25-1 and TRBJ2-5; D possibly uses TRBD1 or TRBD2 (5 bases each). V was pared by 2 bases and J by 0 bases, with 16 bases between. Germline V lookup: CDR1 MGHDK, CDR2 SYGVNS. The CDR3 consists of 17 residues.

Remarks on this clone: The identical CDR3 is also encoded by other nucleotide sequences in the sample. DNA for the CDR3: TGTGCCAGCAGCTTAGCGGGAGGTTCCGGCGAGCAGTACTTC. Residues: CASSLAGGSGEQYF. The V call is TRBV7-2, the J call TRBJ2-7, with D possibly TRBD2 on 6 matching bases. The CDR3 spans 14 residues. From germline, CDR1 is SGHTA and CDR2 FQGNSA. Deletions cut 0 bases from V and 6 bases from J, with 12 bases between. The full variable domain, its missing parts supplied by reference TRBV7-2 and TRBJ2-7, is GAGVSQSPSNKVTEKGKDVELRCDPISGHTALYWYRQSLGQGLEFLIYFQGNSAPDKSGLPSDRFSAERTGGSVSTLTIQRTQQEDSAVYLCASSLAGGSGEQYFGPGTRLTVT.

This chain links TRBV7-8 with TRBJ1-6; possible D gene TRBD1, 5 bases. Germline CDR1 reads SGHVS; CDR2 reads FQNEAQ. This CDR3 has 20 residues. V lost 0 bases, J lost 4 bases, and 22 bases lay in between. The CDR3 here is CASSLATGPARFEYNSPLHF. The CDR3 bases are TGTGCCAGCAGCTTAGCTACAGGACCAGCGCGATTTGAATATAATTCACCCCTCCACTTT.

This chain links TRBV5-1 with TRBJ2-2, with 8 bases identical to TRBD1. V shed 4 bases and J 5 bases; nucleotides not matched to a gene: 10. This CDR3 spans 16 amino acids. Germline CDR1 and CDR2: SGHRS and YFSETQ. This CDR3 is CASSPGQGEGTGELFF. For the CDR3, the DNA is TGCGCCAGCAGCCCCGGACAGGGAGAGGGGACCGGGGAGCTGTTTTTT.

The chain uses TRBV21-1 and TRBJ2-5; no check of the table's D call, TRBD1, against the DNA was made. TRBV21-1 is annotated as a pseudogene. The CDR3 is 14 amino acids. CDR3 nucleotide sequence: TGTGCCAGCAGCCCCGACACCCCCCACGAGACCCAGTACTTC. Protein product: CASSPDTPHETQYF.

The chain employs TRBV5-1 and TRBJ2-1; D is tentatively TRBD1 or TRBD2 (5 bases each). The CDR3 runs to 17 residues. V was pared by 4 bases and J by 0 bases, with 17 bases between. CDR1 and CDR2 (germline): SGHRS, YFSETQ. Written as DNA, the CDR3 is TGCGCCAGCAGCCTACAGAGGGGTCCCAGCTCCTACAATGAGCAGTTCTTC. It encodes CASSLQRGPSSYNEQFF.

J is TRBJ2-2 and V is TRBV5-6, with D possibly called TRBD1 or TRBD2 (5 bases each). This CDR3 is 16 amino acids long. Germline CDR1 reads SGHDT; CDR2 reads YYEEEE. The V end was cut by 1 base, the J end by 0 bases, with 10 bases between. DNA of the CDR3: TGTGCCAGCAGCTTGCTTGGGGGACCGAACACCGGGGAGCTGTTTTTT. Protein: CASSLLGGPNTGELFF.

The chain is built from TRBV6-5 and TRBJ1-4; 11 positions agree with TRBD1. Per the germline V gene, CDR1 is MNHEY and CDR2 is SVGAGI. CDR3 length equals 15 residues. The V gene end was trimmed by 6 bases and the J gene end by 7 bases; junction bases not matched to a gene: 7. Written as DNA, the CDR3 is TGTGCCAGCAGGGGACAGGGGGTCATTGGTGAAAAACTGTTTTTT. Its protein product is CASRGQGVIGEKLFF.

The CDR3 region has the DNA TGTGCCAGTAGTGCCGGGGACAGCGGAAACACCATATATTTT. Its translation is CASSAGDSGNTIYF. The chain uses TRBV19 and TRBJ1-3, with 7 bases fitting TRBD1. Germline values: CDR1 LNHDA, CDR2 SQIVND (reference sequence). This CDR3 is 14 amino acids long. V trimming: 5 bases; J trimming: 4 bases; junction bases outside the gene matches: 5.

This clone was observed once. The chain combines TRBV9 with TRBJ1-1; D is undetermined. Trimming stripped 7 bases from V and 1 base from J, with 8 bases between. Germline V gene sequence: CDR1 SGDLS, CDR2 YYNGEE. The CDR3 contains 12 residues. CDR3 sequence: CASGPRNTEAFF. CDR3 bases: TGTGCCAGCGGCCCACGGAACACTGAAGCTTTCTTT. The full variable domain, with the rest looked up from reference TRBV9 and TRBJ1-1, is DSGVTQTPKHLITATGQRVTLRCSPRSGDLSVYWYQQSLDQGLQFLIQYYNGEERAKGNILERFSAQQFPDLHSELNLSSLELGDSALYFCASGPRNTEAFFGQGTRLTVV.

This CDR3 reads CASGLGQFRNEQFF. In DNA form, the CDR3 reads TGTGCTAGTGGTTTGGGACAGTTTCGGAATGAGCAGTTCTTC. V usage is TRBV12-5 and J usage is TRBJ2-1, with TRBD1 as a possible D gene (5 bases). Trimming left V 1 base short and J 7 bases short, with 11 bases between. Germline assignment: CDR1 LGHNT and CDR2 FRNRAP. This CDR3 has 14 residues. Variable domain in full (rest from reference TRBV12-5 and TRBJ2-1): DARVTQTPRHKVTEMGQEVTMRCQPILGHNTVFWYRQTMMQGLELLAYFRNRAPLDDSGMPKDRFSAEMPDATLATLKIQPSEPRDSAVYFCASGLGQFRNEQFFGPGTRLTVL.

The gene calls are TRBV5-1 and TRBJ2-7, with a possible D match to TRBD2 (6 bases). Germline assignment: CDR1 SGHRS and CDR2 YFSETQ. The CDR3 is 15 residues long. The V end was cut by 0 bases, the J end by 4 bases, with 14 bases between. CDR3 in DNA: TGCGCCAGCAGCTTGGTCGGGGGTCCTCTGTACGAGCAGTACTTC. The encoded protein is CASSLVGGPLYEQYF.

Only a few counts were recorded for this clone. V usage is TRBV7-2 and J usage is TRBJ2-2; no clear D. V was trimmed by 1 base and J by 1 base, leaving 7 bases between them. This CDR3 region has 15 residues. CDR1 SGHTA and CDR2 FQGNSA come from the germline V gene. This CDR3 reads CASSLVSGNTGELFF. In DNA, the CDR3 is TGTGCCAGCAGCTTAGTCTCAGGGAACACCGGGGAGCTGTTTTTT.

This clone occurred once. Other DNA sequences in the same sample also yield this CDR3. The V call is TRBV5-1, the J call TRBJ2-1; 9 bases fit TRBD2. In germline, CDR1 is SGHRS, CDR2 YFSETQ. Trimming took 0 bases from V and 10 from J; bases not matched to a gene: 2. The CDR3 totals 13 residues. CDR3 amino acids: CASSLELAGEQFF. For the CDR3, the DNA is TGCGCCAGCAGCTTGGAGCTAGCGGGAGAGCAGTTCTTC.

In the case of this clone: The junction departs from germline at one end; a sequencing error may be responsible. The CDR3 DNA reads TGTGCTAGCAGCTTATCGTGGACCGGGGAGCTGTTTTTT. Translation: CASSLSWTGELFF. The chain employs TRBV7-7 and TRBJ2-2, with no clear D. The CDR3 runs to 13 residues. Per germline, CDR1 SSHAT and CDR2 FNYEAQ (reference sequence). The full variable domain, rest sourced from reference TRBV7-7 and TRBJ2-2, is GAGVSQSPRYKVTKRGQDVTLRCDPISSHATLYWYQQALGQGPEFLTYFNYEAQPDKSGLPSDRFSAERPEGSISTLTIQRTEQRDSAMYRCASSLSWTGELFFGEGSRLTVL.